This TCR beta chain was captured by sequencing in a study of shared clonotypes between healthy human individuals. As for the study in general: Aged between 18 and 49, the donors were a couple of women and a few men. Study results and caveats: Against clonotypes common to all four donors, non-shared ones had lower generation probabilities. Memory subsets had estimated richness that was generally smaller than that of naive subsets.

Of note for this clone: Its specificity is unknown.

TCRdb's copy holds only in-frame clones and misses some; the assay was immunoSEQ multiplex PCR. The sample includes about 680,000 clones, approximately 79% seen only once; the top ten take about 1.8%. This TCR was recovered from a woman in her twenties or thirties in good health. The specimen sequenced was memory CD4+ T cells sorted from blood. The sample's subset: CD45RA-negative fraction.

The CDR3 loop reads CSVAAEAGANVLTF. CDR3 nucleotide sequence: TGCAGCGTCGCCGCGGAAGCTGGGGCCAACGTCCTGACTTTC. The chain couples TRBV29-1 to TRBJ2-6; no firm D call. Germline-derived CDR1 and CDR2 are SQVTM and ANQGSEA. Trimming stripped 6 bases from V and 2 bases from J, with 11 bases between. This CDR3 region has 14 residues.